This entry is about one T cell receptor beta chain. The antigen is not known. The V end was cut by 3 bases, the J end by 0 bases, with 5 bases between. This CDR3 is 14 amino acids long. Germline CDR1 is KGHSH and CDR2 is LQKENI. The repertoire was sequenced with immunoSEQ multiplex PCR; TCRdb's copy has only in-frame clones and lacks some. The sample yields about 28,000 clones, 80% seen once. The source of the sample is a study of PD-1 blockade in classical Hodgkin lymphoma. Overall study results and limits: Undefined causes, possibly disease activity or prior therapy, underlie the repertoire differences.

The time point is: cycle 4 day 1 (C4D1), after 6 weeks of nivolumab. Relapse after autologous stem cell transplantation occurred in every patient, and brentuximab vedotin exposure varied. The sequence derives from a human donor with classical Hodgkin lymphoma. Sequences were derived from peripheral blood mononuclear cells (PBMCs), sampled before the fourth cycle of nivolumab. The chain joins TRBV18 to TRBJ1-4; no definite D call. The CDR3 sequence: CASSPVATNEKLFF. CDR3 DNA sequence: TGTGCCAGCTCACCGGTCGCAACTAATGAAAAACTGTTTTTT. The whole variable domain, filled in from reference TRBV18 and TRBJ1-4, reads NAGVMQNPRHLVRRRGQEARLRCSPMKGHSHVYWYRQLPEEGLKFMVYLQKENIIDESGMPKERFSAEFPKEGPSILRIQQVVRGDSAAYFCASSPVATNEKLFFGSGTQLSVL.